The rows below give T cell receptor beta chains drawn from one sample of a study of CXCR3-negative and CXCR3-positive naive CD8 T cells. Each CDR3 protein gets one entry in TCRdb, which reprocessed the 5' RACE reads and gives no DNA. The sample totals some 99,000 distinct CDR3 sequences; its top ten clones hold less than 1.1%. The source material was naive CXCR3+ CD8+ T cells from blood. The receptor set was obtained from a human donor in good health. Some clones in this sample may be carry-over from other donors' samples. Both conserved end residues are part of each CDR3. Each record gives: J gene, V gene, CDR3 protein.

>TRBJ2-7|TRBV18
CASSPTRGSEQYF
>TRBJ1-2|TRBV6-5
CASSLTDVNYGYTF
>TRBJ2-7|TRBV7-9
CASSLDGQFYEQYF
>TRBJ2-1|TRBV4-1
CASSQSGQGAYNEQFF
>TRBJ2-3|TRBV11-2
CASSPRSPKRLTDTQYF
>TRBJ2-7|TRBV6-2/TRBV6-3
CASSPQTGDYEQYF
>TRBJ2-5|TRBV29-1
CLAGGPGETQYF
>TRBJ1-1|TRBV7-6
CASSAPSLDRGGLSAEAFF
>TRBJ2-2|TRBV3-1
CASSPTSFGAQYTGELFF
>TRBJ2-7|TRBV4-2
CASSQDDLGQGGNSDYEQYF
>TRBJ2-7|TRBV9
CASSVDGSSYEQYF
>TRBJ1-2|TRBV29-1
CSVAGLYGYTF
>TRBJ2-3|TRBV7-8
CASSSTVDTQYF
>TRBJ1-2|TRBV5-1
CASSLHEGSALFYGYTF
>TRBJ2-7|TRBV9
CASSQGRSYEQYF
>TRBJ2-7|TRBV3-1
CASSQVLRTYEQYF
>TRBJ1-6|TRBV7-2
CASSSWDESTLHF
>TRBJ2-6|TRBV29-1
CSVVNTVGNPSSGANVLTF
>TRBJ2-7|TRBV20-1
CSLNRGYEQYF
>TRBJ2-7|TRBV12-3/TRBV12-4
CASSGASQDRRDEQYF
>TRBJ2-3|TRBV7-3
CASRALGTDTQYF
>TRBJ2-4|TRBV20-1
CSARNDRESVQNIQYF
>TRBJ2-7|TRBV7-9
CASSLALGQAAYEQYF
>TRBJ2-7|TRBV28
CASSLTRSVNEQYF
>TRBJ2-2|TRBV12-3/TRBV12-4
CASSFPSNTGELFF
>TRBJ2-1|TRBV7-8
CASHGGASYNEQFF
>TRBJ2-2|TRBV29-1
CSVPRDTGELFF
>TRBJ1-2|TRBV5-1
CASSTTGTENTF
>TRBJ2-1|TRBV28
CASSLGYGDEQFF
>TRBJ2-5|TRBV5-5
CASSRPRTQETQYF
>TRBJ2-1|TRBV12-3/TRBV12-4
CASSSSGPPYNEQFF
>TRBJ2-5|TRBV7-9
CASSLALSGEQETQYF
>TRBJ2-2|TRBV28
CASTFGSNTGELFF
>TRBJ2-7|TRBV6-2/TRBV6-3
CASSYVIYEQYF
>TRBJ2-1|TRBV6-4
CASSDSERASYNEQFF
>TRBJ1-1|TRBV19
CATRDRGSTEAFF
>TRBJ1-4|TRBV6-5
CASSYSAGEEKLFF
>TRBJ2-3|TRBV28
CASSPSGAPLRETQYF
>TRBJ2-5|TRBV6-2/TRBV6-3
CASRKRGPQETQYF
>TRBJ2-7|TRBV29-1
CSVGAGYEQYF
>TRBJ1-2|TRBV29-1
CSVLMGADGYTF
>TRBJ2-2|TRBV29-1
CSVHLGASGDTGELFF
>TRBJ2-1|TRBV20-1
CSARDRKLAGATVVDEQFF
>TRBJ1-1|TRBV7-3
CASSSLRGRNTEAFF
>TRBJ1-2|TRBV6-2/TRBV6-3
CASSYFARGNHDGYTF
>TRBJ2-5|TRBV6-5
CASRKTRGQETQYF
>TRBJ2-1|TRBV29-1
CSVGGGGYEQFF
>TRBJ2-7|TRBV29-1
CSVTGAGGYEQYF
>TRBJ2-7|TRBV19
CATRDGSRREQYF
>TRBJ2-7|TRBV6-2/TRBV6-3
CASREPSVGSYEQYF
>TRBJ1-1|TRBV7-3
CASSLTGGASEAFF